The 30 T cell receptor beta chains reported below all come from one sample, sequenced in a study of blood T cells in healthy people across ages (dated by TCRdb to between 2015 and 2016). The library was produced with 5' RACE. Sequenced on an Illumina HiSeq 2500. A second PCR of roughly 7 to 11 cycles was performed with a sample-barcoded 5' primer and a J-beta primer mix. TCRdb reprocessed the public reads (quality trimming at Q25 with fastp, clone calling with MiXCR) and kept in-frame beta chains. A single entry per CDR3 protein holds the most common genes and DNA from its merged rows. Counted in this sample were approximately 800,000 distinct CDR3 sequences; roughly 50% of them appeared once. About 20% of the sample rests with the top ten. Sequenced: blood. These receptors originate from a man aged 30-40 years in good health.

The rearrangement links TRBV7-2 to TRBJ2-3; D uncertain. Germline values: CDR1 SGHTA, CDR2 FQGNSA. V dropped 3 bases and J dropped 6 bases, with 10 bases sitting between them. The CDR3 is 13 residues long. This CDR3 reads CASSLMMADTQYF. The CDR3 region has the DNA TGTGCCAGCAGCTTGATGATGGCGGATACGCAGTATTTT.

This chain uses TRBV28 with TRBJ1-6; TRBD1 is a possible D gene (6 bases). V lost 7 bases and J 17 bases, leaving 15 bases between the germline ends. CDR1 is MDHEN, CDR2 SYDVKM, per germline. The CDR3 consists of 11 residues. The CDR3 spells CASTNRDKIHF. The CDR3 region has the DNA TGTGCCAGCACCAACCGGGACAAGATCCACTTT.

A note on this clonotype: The junction departs from the called germline gene at one end, perhaps through a read error. The chain uses TRBV7-9 and TRBJ2-5; 7 nucleotides line up with TRBD2. Germline V gene data show CDR1 as SEHNR and CDR2 as FQNEAQ (reference sequence). The CDR3 sequence is 16 residues long. CDR3 protein: CASRFIRSGNEETQYF. The CDR3 bases are TGTGCCAGCCGCTTTATTAGGAGCGGGAATGAAGAGACCCAGTACTTC.

V is TRBV2 and J is TRBJ2-5; 7 nucleotides match TRBD1. The CDR3 sequence is 16 residues long. Germline values: CDR1 SNHLY, CDR2 FYNNEI. The J segment lost 2 bases and the V segment lost 7 bases, leaving 13 bases of the junction unmatched. CDR3 region: CASNTPGQPFQETQYF. The CDR3 DNA follows: TGTGCCAGCAACACCCCGGGACAGCCTTTTCAAGAGACCCAGTACTTC.

Regarding this clonotype: The junction does not match germline at one end; this may be a read error. The V call is TRBV6-5, the J call TRBJ2-5, with a weak D call TRBD2 (6 bases). The better agreement between TRBJ2-7 and the DNA end casts doubt on the J call. CDR3 size: 14 residues. Germline loops: CDR1 MNHEY, CDR2 SVGAGI. The CDR3 reads CASSYAGSWDEQYF. DNA of the CDR3: TGCGCCAGCAGTTACGCGGGGAGTTGGGACGAGCAGTACTTC.

This chain links TRBV6-6 with TRBJ1-1; tentatively, D is TRBD1 (5 bases). The germline CDR1 and CDR2 sequences are MNHNY and SVGAGI (reference sequence). The CDR3 contains 13 residues. The ends were cut back, 8 bases at V and 6 bases at J, with 16 bases in the middle. CDR3 in DNA: TGTGCCAGCGCAGGGCCCTCCAGGGCTGAAGCTTTCTTT. Translation gives CASAGPSRAEAFF.

The count of this clonotype is one. The rearrangement links TRBV15 to TRBJ1-2, with 10 bases that match TRBD1. J lost 6 bases, V lost 5 bases, and 9 bases had no gene match. CDR1 and CDR2 (germline): LNHNV, YYDKDF (reference sequence). This CDR3 contains 15 residues. This CDR3 is CATSPGGQGSDGYTF. In DNA form, the CDR3 reads TGTGCCACCAGCCCGGGGGGACAGGGGAGCGATGGCTACACCTTC.

This chain links TRBV28 with TRBJ2-5, with 9 bases fitting TRBD2. The CDR3 loop spans 14 amino acids. The V and J ends lost 6 bases and 4 bases, in that order; junction bases with no gene match: 6. The germline V gene encodes CDR1 MDHEN and CDR2 SYDVKM. The CDR3 region has the DNA TGTGCCAGCAGGATTAGCGGGAGCCTAGAGACCCAGTACTTC. Protein sequence: CASRISGSLETQYF.

V gene TRBV6-5 combines with J gene TRBJ2-6, with TRBD2 matching over 7 bases. The CDR3 totals 16 residues. V was pared by 6 bases and J by 5 bases, with 10 bases of the junction left unmatched. Germline values: CDR1 MNHEY, CDR2 SVGAGI. Written as DNA, the CDR3 is TGTGCCAGCAGCCGATCGGGGAGGGAATGGGCCAACGTCCTGACTTTC. As protein: CASSRSGREWANVLTF.

The chain recombines TRBV20-1 with TRBJ2-5; 13 nucleotides align to TRBD2. Germline assignment: CDR1 DFQATT and CDR2 SNEGSKA (reference sequence). This CDR3 has 13 amino acids. V shed 7 bases and J 5 bases; nucleotides not matched to a gene: 4. The CDR3 loop is CSDGTSGTETQYF. The DNA of the CDR3 is TGCAGTGACGGGACTAGCGGGACGGAGACCCAGTACTTC.

This clonotype was counted only a few times. The J gene is TRBJ1-5, the V gene TRBV12-3 or TRBV12-4; TRBD1 might be the D (6 bases). The V and J ends lost 2 bases and 5 bases respectively, with 10 bases between them. The CDR3 runs to 14 residues. The CDR3 bases are TGTGCCAGCAGTTTAATCCAGGGGCATCAGCCCCAGCATTTT. This translates into CASSLIQGHQPQHF.

This clonotype showed up many times. V usage is TRBV29-1 and J usage is TRBJ1-2; D uncertain. CDR1 is SQVTM, CDR2 ANQGSEA, per germline. This CDR3 contains 14 residues. Trimming took off 4 bases at V and 1 base at J, with 13 bases between the two ends. CDR3 amino acids: CSVVGQTNNYGYTF. The DNA of the CDR3 is TGCAGCGTTGTAGGGCAGACAAATAACTATGGCTACACCTTC.

The rearrangement joins TRBV7-9 to TRBJ2-3; the D gene is possibly TRBD1 (5 bases). V was pared by 2 bases and J by 2 bases, with 14 bases between. The germline V gene encodes CDR1 SEHNR and CDR2 FQNEAQ (reference sequence). The CDR3 consists of 16 residues. The chain's CDR3 is CASSLFAGRYTDTQYF. The CDR3 DNA sequence: TGTGCCAGCAGCTTATTTGCAGGGCGCTACACAGATACGCAGTATTTT. The complete variable domain, with remaining parts taken from reference TRBV7-9 and TRBJ2-3, reads DTGVSQNPRHKITKRGQNVTFRCDPISEHNRLYWYRQTLGQGPEFLTYFQNEAQLEKSRLLSDRFSAERPKGSFSTLEIQRTEQGDSAMYLCASSLFAGRYTDTQYFGPGTRLTVL.

This chain uses TRBV27 with TRBJ1-6; D is ambiguous. V dropped 3 bases and J dropped 7 bases, with 19 bases sitting between them. The CDR3 runs 17 residues. In germline, CDR1 is MNHEY, CDR2 SMNVEV (reference sequence). The CDR3 is CASSFFGRPEGNSPLHF. CDR3 DNA sequence: TGTGCCAGCAGTTTTTTCGGCCGACCCGAAGGGAATTCACCCCTCCACTTT.

The CDR3 is CASSYSTDRAYYEQYF. The CDR3 DNA follows: TGTGCCAGCAGTTACTCGACCGACAGGGCCTACTACGAGCAGTACTTC. The rearrangement joins TRBV6-2 or TRBV6-3 to TRBJ2-7; 7 bases map to TRBD1. V shed 0 bases, J shed 3 bases, and the junction held 8 bases outside the gene matches. Germline assignment: CDR1 MNHEY and CDR2 SVGEGT. CDR3 length equals 16 residues.

This chain links TRBV20-1 with TRBJ1-2, with D uncertain. The CDR3 totals 12 residues. CDR1 DFQATT and CDR2 SNEGSKA come from the germline V gene (reference sequence). The chain's CDR3 is CRAVDGTYGYTF. The CDR3 DNA is TGCAGGGCTGTTGACGGCACCTATGGCTACACCTTC.

The genes are TRBV7-2 and TRBJ2-7; no reliable D call. Deletions cut 2 bases from V and 7 bases from J, with 12 bases between. The CDR3 extends over 13 amino acids. Per the germline V gene, CDR1 is SGHTA and CDR2 is FQGNSA. The CDR3 nucleotides are TGTGCCAGCAGCTTACGGTCGGAGTATGAGCAGTACTTC. Translating gives CASSLRSEYEQYF.

The genes are TRBV11-2 and TRBJ2-1, with TRBD1 identical over 11 bases. The V gene end was trimmed by 0 bases and the J gene end by 13 bases; junction bases not matched to a gene: 2. From germline, CDR1 is SGHAT and CDR2 FQNNGV. This CDR3 has 13 amino acids. CDR3 loop: CASSLDGTGGQFF. The DNA of the CDR3 is TGTGCCAGCAGCTTAGATGGGACAGGGGGTCAGTTCTTC. Full variable domain (outside the CDR3, taken from reference TRBV11-2 and TRBJ2-1): EAGVAQSPRYKIIEKRQSVAFWCNPISGHATLYWYQQILGQGPKLLIQFQNNGVVDDSQLPKDRFSAERLKGVDSTLKIQPAKLEDSAVYLCASSLDGTGGQFFGPGTRLTVL.

This chain joins TRBV7-2 and TRBJ1-2; D ambiguous. Trimming stripped 0 bases from V and 7 bases from J, with 6 bases between. The V gene's germline CDR1 is SGHTA and CDR2 FQGNSA. The CDR3 runs 12 residues. CDR3 region: CASSLAWGGYTF. The CDR3 DNA reads TGTGCCAGCAGCTTAGCCTGGGGTGGCTACACCTTC.

The chain carries TRBV20-1 and TRBJ2-1; D call uncertain. Germline-derived CDR1 and CDR2 are DFQATT and SNEGSKA (reference sequence). The CDR3 sequence is 15 residues long. Trimming took off 5 bases at V and 4 bases at J, with 18 bases between the two ends. In DNA form, the CDR3 reads TGCAGTGCTGTAGAAGCGAAAGGGTCTTACAATGAGCAGTTCTTC. This encodes CSAVEAKGSYNEQFF.

The chain recombines TRBV19 with TRBJ2-1; 7 nucleotides match TRBD2. Losses at the gene ends were 9 bases for V and 10 bases for J; bases not matched to a gene: 18. The CDR3 covers 15 residues. Per the germline V gene, CDR1 is LNHDA and CDR2 is SQIVND (reference sequence). The CDR3 nucleotides are TGTGCCAGCAGAGGGGAGGGAGCGGGCACAAACGAGCAGTTCTTC. Protein: CASRGEGAGTNEQFF.

This clonotype was seen once. The gene calls are TRBV20-1 and TRBJ2-1; 7 bases are a match to TRBD2. The better agreement between TRBJ2-7 and the DNA end casts doubt on the J call. The CDR3 loop spans 15 amino acids. Germline lookup yields CDR1 DFQATT and CDR2 SNEGSKA (reference sequence). CDR3 nucleotide sequence: TGCAGTGCTGGTTTGCGGGAGATCGGTATAGATGAGCAGTACTTC. It codes for CSAGLREIGIDEQYF.

Only a few counts were recorded for this clonotype. The chain is built from TRBV20-1 and TRBJ2-5, with D tentatively TRBD2 (6 bases). Trimming took 3 bases from V and 1 from J, leaving 12 bases between them. Germline V gives CDR1 DFQATT, CDR2 SNEGSKA (reference sequence). This CDR3 has 14 residues. For the CDR3, the DNA is TGCAGTGCTAGGGGACTGGACCTCCAAGAGACCCAGTACTTC. This codes for CSARGLDLQETQYF.

The chain carries TRBV20-1 and TRBJ2-1; no reliable D call. Germline CDR1 and CDR2: DFQATT and SNEGSKA (reference sequence). The length of the CDR3 is 14 residues. V lost 1 base and J lost 0, with 7 bases in between. The CDR3 loop reads CSARGPYSYNEQFF. The CDR3 coding sequence is TGCAGTGCTAGAGGGCCGTACTCCTACAATGAGCAGTTCTTC.

The chain is built from TRBV27 and TRBJ1-6; no clear D gene. Germline V lookup: CDR1 MNHEY, CDR2 SMNVEV (reference sequence). The CDR3 runs 14 residues. V gave up 3 bases and J gave up 9 bases, with 12 bases separating them. The CDR3 nucleotides read TGTGCCAGCAGTTTCGGAACATCGGCTTCACCCCTCCACTTT. It specifies CASSFGTSASPLHF.

CDR3 sequence (DNA): TGTGCCATCGCTGAGGGGGCGGCCTACGAGCAGTACTTC. This encodes CAIAEGAAYEQYF. The genes are TRBV10-3 and TRBJ2-7; TRBD1 aligns across 7 bases. The V segment lost 8 bases and the J segment 2 bases; nucleotides outside the gene matches: 6. The CDR3 loop spans 13 amino acids. Per germline, CDR1 ENHRY and CDR2 SYGVKD.

This clonotype is a singleton in its sample. This chain connects TRBV5-1 to TRBJ2-7; 10 bases map to TRBD2. Germline lookup yields CDR1 SGHRS and CDR2 YFSETQ. This CDR3 contains 15 residues. V shed 4 bases, J shed 4 bases, and the junction held 8 bases outside the gene matches. The CDR3 nucleotides read TGCGCCAGCAGCGGGGGTTCTAGCGGGGGATACGAGCAGTACTTC. This encodes CASSGGSSGGYEQYF.

The chain links TRBV4-1 to TRBJ2-1; D remains ambiguous. Judging by the DNA end, TRBJ2-7 fits better; the J call may be wrong. Germline lookup yields CDR1 MGHRA and CDR2 YSYEKL. The CDR3 covers 15 residues. DNA of the CDR3: TGCGCCAGCAGCCAAGATAGCCTGGGGTACGCGGAGCAGTACTTC. Its translation is CASSQDSLGYAEQYF.

The V and J genes are TRBV7-9 and TRBJ1-6; D is ambiguous. CDR3 length: 15 residues. V lost 5 bases, J lost 3 bases, and 11 bases lay in between. CDR1 is SEHNR and CDR2 is FQNEAQ in the germline V gene (reference sequence). The CDR3 loop reads CASSPGGDYNSPLHF. The DNA of the CDR3 is TGTGCCAGCAGCCCCGGTGGAGACTATAATTCACCCCTCCACTTT.

This chain links TRBV6-2 or TRBV6-3 with TRBJ1-6, with a tentative D call TRBD1 (5 bases). CDR3 size: 15 residues. V lost 5 bases to trimming and J lost 10 bases, with 18 bases between them. CDR1 and CDR2 (germline): MNHEY, SVGEGT. The CDR3 DNA reads TGTGCCAGCAGTCGCAGAACCTCGGGGGTCTCACCCCTCCACTTT. Its translation is CASSRRTSGVSPLHF.